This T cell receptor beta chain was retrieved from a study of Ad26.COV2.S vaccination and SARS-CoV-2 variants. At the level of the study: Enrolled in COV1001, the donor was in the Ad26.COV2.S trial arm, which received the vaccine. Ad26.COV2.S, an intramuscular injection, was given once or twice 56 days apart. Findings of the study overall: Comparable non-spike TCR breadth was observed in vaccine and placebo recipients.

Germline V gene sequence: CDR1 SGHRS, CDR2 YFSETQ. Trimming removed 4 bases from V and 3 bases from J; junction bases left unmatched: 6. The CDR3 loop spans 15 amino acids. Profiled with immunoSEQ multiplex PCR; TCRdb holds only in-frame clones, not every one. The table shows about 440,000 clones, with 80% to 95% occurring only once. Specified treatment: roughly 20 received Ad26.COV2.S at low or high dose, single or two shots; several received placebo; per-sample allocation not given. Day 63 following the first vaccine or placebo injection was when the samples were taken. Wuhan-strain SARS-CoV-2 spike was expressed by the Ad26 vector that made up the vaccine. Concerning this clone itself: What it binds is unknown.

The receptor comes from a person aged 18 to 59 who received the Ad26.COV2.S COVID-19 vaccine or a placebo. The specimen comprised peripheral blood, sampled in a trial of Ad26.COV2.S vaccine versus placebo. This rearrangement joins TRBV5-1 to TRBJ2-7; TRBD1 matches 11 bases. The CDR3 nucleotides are TGCGCCAGCAGCCTAGGACAGGGGGCTAGCTACGAGCAGTACTTC. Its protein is CASSLGQGASYEQYF.